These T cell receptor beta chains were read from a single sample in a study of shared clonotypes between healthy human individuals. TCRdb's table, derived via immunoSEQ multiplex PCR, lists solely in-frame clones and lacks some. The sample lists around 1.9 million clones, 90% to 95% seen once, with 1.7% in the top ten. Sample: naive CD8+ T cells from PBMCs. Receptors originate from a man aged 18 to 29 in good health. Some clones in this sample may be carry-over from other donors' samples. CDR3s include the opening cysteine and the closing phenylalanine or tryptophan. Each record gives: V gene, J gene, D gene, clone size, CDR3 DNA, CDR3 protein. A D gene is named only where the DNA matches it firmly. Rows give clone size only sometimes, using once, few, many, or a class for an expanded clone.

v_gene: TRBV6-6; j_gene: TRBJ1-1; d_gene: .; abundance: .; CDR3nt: TGTGCCAGCACATACGGGGGGGAGGGCACTGAAGCTTTCTTT; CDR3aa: CASTYGGEGTEAFF
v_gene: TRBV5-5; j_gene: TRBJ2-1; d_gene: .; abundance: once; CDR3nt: TGTGCCAGCAGCTGGCGGCAGGGCTCCTACAATGAGCAGTTCTTC; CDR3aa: CASSWRQGSYNEQFF
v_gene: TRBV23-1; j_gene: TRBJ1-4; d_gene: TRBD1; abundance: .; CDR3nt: TGCGCCAGCAGTCAGAACGGACAGGCTTTCATCTATGAAAAACTGTTTTTT; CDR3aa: CASSQNGQAFIYEKLFF
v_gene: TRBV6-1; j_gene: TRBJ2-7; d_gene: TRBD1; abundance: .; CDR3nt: TGTGCCAGCCTAGGGGGACAGACCTACGAGCAGTACTTC; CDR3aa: CASLGGQTYEQYF
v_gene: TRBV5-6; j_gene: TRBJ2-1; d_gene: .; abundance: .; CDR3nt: TGTGCCAGCAGCTTGGCGGGTCAGCGACTTTACAATGAGCAGTTCTTC; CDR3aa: CASSLAGQRLYNEQFF
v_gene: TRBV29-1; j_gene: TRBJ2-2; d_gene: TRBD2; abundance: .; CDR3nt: TGCAGCGTTGAAGCTGCTGGGTCGTTTCTAGCGGACTCTAACACCGGGGAGCTGTTTTTT; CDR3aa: CSVEAAGSFLADSNTGELFF
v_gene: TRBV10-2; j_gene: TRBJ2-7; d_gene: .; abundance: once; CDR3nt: TGCGCCAGCACAGGCCGAAGAAGCTACGAGGGGCAGTACTTC; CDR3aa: CASTGRRSYEGQYF
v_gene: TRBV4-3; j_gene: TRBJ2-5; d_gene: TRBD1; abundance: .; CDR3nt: TGCGCCAGCAGCCTAACCGACAGGGACCAAGAGACCCAGTACTTC; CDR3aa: CASSLTDRDQETQYF
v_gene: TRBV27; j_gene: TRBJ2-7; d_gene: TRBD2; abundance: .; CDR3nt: TGTGCCAGCCTAGGGGCGGGAGGGCCAAGCGAGCAGTACTTC; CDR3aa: CASLGAGGPSEQYF
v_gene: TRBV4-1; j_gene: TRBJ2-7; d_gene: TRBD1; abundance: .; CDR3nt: TGCGCCAGCAGCCACGGCCGGGACAGGGATGTCTACGAGCAGTACTTC; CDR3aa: CASSHGRDRDVYEQYF
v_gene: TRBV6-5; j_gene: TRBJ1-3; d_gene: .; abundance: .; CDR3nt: TGTGCCAGCAGTTACTCGGGACGGGCATCTGGAAACACCATATATTTT; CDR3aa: CASSYSGRASGNTIYF
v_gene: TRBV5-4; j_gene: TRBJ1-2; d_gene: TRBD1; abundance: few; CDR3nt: TGTGCCAGCACCGAAAGGGACAGGAAATTGGATGGCTACACCTTC; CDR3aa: CASTERDRKLDGYTF
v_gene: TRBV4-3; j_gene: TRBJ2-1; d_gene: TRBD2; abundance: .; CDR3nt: TGCGCCAGCAGCCAAGTCTGGGGAGGGAGGAATGAGCAGTTCTTC; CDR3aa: CASSQVWGGRNEQFF
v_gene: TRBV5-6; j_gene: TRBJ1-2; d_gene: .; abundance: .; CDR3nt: TGTGCCAGCCCACACACCGGCGGGGCTCGGGCGTATGGCTACACCTTC; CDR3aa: CASPHTGGARAYGYTF
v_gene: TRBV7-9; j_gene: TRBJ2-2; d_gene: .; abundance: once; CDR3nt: TGTGCCAGCAGCTCTCCTCGGACGGTTAACACCGGGGAGCTGTTTTTT; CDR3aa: CASSSPRTVNTGELFF
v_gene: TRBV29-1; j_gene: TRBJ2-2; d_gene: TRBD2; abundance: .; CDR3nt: TGCAGCGTTGAAGATCCGAAAGCGGGAGGGTTACGGACCGGGGAGCTGTTTTTT; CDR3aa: CSVEDPKAGGLRTGELFF
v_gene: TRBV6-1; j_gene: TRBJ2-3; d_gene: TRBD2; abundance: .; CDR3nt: TGTGCCAGCAGTGAAGAAGGTCTAGCGGGATACACAGATACGCAGTATTTT; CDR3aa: CASSEEGLAGYTDTQYF
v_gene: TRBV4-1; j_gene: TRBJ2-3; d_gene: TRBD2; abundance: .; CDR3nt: TGCGCCAGCAGCCCGGAGCGACGGGAGGGCGCAGATACGCAGTATTTT; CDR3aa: CASSPERREGADTQYF
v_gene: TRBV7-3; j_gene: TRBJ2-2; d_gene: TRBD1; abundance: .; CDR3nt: TGTGCCAGCAGGACACGACAGGGGACCACCGGGGAGCTGTTTTTT; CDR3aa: CASRTRQGTTGELFF
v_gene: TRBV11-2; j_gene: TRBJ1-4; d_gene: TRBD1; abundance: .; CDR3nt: TGTGCCAGCAGCACCTGGGGACAGGGATATGAAAAACTGTTTTTT; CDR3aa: CASSTWGQGYEKLFF
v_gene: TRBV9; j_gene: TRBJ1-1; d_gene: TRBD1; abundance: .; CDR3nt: TGTGCCAGCAACCCTTCCGGGACAGGGGGCACTGAAGCTTTCTTT; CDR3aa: CASNPSGTGGTEAFF
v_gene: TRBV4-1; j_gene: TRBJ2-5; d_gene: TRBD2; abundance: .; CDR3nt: TGCGCCAGCAGCCGAACTAGCGGGAGGGCCATTACCGAGACCCAGTACTTC; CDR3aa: CASSRTSGRAITETQYF
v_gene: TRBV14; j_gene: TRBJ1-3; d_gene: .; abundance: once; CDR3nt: TGTGCCAGCAGCCTTCAGGGGCCCAACTCTGGAAACACCATATATTTT; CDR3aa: CASSLQGPNSGNTIYF
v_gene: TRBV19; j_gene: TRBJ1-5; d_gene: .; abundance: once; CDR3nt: TGTGCCAGTAGTATATTAGGGATGGGCAATCAGCCCCAGCATTTT; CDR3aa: CASSILGMGNQPQHF
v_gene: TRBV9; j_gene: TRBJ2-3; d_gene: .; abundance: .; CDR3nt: TGTGCCAGCAGCGCTGGGCTAGCTAGCACAGATACGCAGTATTTT; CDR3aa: CASSAGLASTDTQYF
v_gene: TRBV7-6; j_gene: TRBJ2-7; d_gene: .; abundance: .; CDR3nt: TGTGCCAGCAGCCGAGCGGGACACAAAGACTACGAGCAGTACTTC; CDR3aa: CASSRAGHKDYEQYF
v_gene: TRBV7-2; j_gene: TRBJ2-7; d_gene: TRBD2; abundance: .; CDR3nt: TGTGCCAGCAGCTTATTTTTAGCGGGAGGTTACGAGCAGTACTTC; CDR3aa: CASSLFLAGGYEQYF
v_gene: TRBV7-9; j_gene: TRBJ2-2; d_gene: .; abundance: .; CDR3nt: TGTGCCAGCAGCTTATTACCCACAGTGCCAGCGGTAACCGGGGAGCTGTTTTTT; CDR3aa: CASSLLPTVPAVTGELFF
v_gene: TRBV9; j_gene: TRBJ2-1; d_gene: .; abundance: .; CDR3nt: TGTGCCAGCAGCCCAGTTGGTCCCATCCTGTTCTTC; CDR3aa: CASSPVGPILFF
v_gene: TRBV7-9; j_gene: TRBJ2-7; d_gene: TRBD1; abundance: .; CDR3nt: TGTGCCAGCAGCCCTCCGGGACAGGGGCTCTACGAGCAGTACTTC; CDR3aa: CASSPPGQGLYEQYF
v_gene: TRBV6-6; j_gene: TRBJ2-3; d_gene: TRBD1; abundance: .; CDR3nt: TGTGCCTCGACCCAGGGGGAGTACTCGACAGATACGCAGTATTTT; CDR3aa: CASTQGEYSTDTQYF
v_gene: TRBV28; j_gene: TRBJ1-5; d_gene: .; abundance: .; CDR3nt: TGTGCCAGCAGTCTCTACGGTCTTTCAAGGAGCAATCAGCCCCAGCATTTT; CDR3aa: CASSLYGLSRSNQPQHF
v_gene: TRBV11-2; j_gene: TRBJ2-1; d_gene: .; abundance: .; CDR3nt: TGTGCCGCCGAATCGCGGGGCGAGCAGTTCTTC; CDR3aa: CAAESRGEQFF